A single sample gave rise to the 27 T cell receptor beta chains below, sequenced in a study of CD8 T cells in Susac syndrome. The RNA input was roughly 0.45 to 1 ug, and it was reverse transcribed with random hexamers. TCRdb redid the calling of the immunoSEQ multiplex PCR reads with MiXCR, one entry per CDR3 protein. In the table there are 190,000 or so distinct CDR3 sequences, 90% to 95% of which are singletons. The sequenced sample was CD4+ T cells from PBMCs. The receptor set was obtained from a human donor with multiple sclerosis.

This clonotype was picked up one time. The rearrangement links TRBV2 to TRBJ2-7, with TRBD2 identical over 7 bases. The CDR3 totals 15 residues. With 10 bases clipped from V and 0 bases from J, the junction kept 12 bases outside the gene matches. Germline lookup yields CDR1 SNHLY and CDR2 FYNNEI. The CDR3, as DNA: TGTGCCACTTACCGACCGGGAGGAAGCTCCTACGAGCAGTACTTC. It encodes CATYRPGGSSYEQYF.

The chain joins TRBV5-1 to TRBJ2-1; D gene ambiguous. From germline, CDR1 is SGHRS and CDR2 YFSETQ. The CDR3 has 14 residues. V was cut by 4 bases and J by 5 bases, with 13 bases left in between. CDR3 nucleotides: TGCGCCAGCAGCCTAAGGCCGGAGAACAATGAGCAGTTCTTC. This codes for CASSLRPENNEQFF.

The chain is built from TRBV7-2 and TRBJ2-1; tentative D call: TRBD2 (5 bases). CDR1 SGHTA and CDR2 FQGNSA come from the germline V gene. The V end was cut by 3 bases, the J end by 0 bases, with 12 bases between. This CDR3 region has 16 residues. The DNA for the CDR3 is TGTGCCAGCAGCTTTGGGTCGGGGAGCTCCTACAATGAGCAGTTCTTC. This translates into CASSFGSGSSYNEQFF.

The V gene is TRBV14, the J gene TRBJ2-1; 8 nucleotides agree with TRBD2. The V segment lost 4 bases and the J segment 4 bases; nucleotides outside the gene matches: 9. Germline CDR1 reads SGHDN; CDR2 reads FVKESK. The length of the CDR3 is 16 residues. CDR3 sequence reads: CASSLVAGGQYNEQFF. CDR3 nucleotide sequence: TGTGCCAGCAGCCTCGTGGCGGGGGGCCAGTACAATGAGCAGTTCTTC. Drawing the rest from reference TRBV14 and TRBJ2-1, the complete variable domain is EAGVTQFPSHSVIEKGQTVTLRCDPISGHDNLYWYRRVMGKEIKFLLHFVKESKQDESGMPNNRFLAERTGGTYSTLKVQPAELEDSGVYFCASSLVAGGQYNEQFFGPGTRLTVL.

The J gene is TRBJ2-7, the V gene TRBV5-1; D is uncertain. Germline V gene data show CDR1 as SGHRS and CDR2 as YFSETQ. This CDR3 comprises 12 residues. The V end lost 4 bases, the J end lost 3 bases, and 8 bases lay between the germline ends. The CDR3 region has the DNA TGCGCCAGCAGCATAGAAGGCTACGAGCAGTACTTC. As protein: CASSIEGYEQYF.

The chain employs TRBV5-1 and TRBJ2-2; D possibly corresponds to TRBD2 (6 bases). The CDR3 is 16 residues long. V lost 4 bases, J lost 7 bases, and 20 bases lay in between. The germline gives CDR1 SGHRS, CDR2 YFSETQ. DNA of the CDR3: TGCGCCAGCAGCGTACAAGCAGGAGGGCCTAGCGGGGAGCTGTTTTTT. This sequence encodes CASSVQAGGPSGELFF.

The CDR3 coding sequence is TGCAGCGTGGCGGGGACAGGTTATGGTAGCGAGCAGTACTTC. Amino acids: CSVAGTGYGSEQYF. V and J are TRBV29-1 and TRBJ2-7; 8 bases line up with TRBD1. The CDR3 sequence is 14 residues long. Germline values: CDR1 SQVTM, CDR2 ANQGSEA. V lost 6 bases and J lost 6; bases outside the gene matches: 13.

The chain uses TRBV24-1 and TRBJ2-1; D possibly corresponds to TRBD1 (6 bases). V lost 0 bases and J 6 bases, leaving 11 bases between the germline ends. The CDR3 is made up of 15 amino acids. CDR1 and CDR2 from the germline V gene are KGHDR and SFDVKD. CDR3 nucleotides: TGTGCCACCAGTGATTTGGGGGGCAAAGGCAATGAGCAGTTCTTC. Encoded protein: CATSDLGGKGNEQFF.

This sequence joins TRBV11-1 and TRBJ2-7, with 7 positions matching TRBD1. The J segment lost 3 bases and the V segment lost 5 bases, leaving 7 bases of the junction unmatched. The germline CDR1 and CDR2 sequences are SGHAT and FQDESV (reference sequence). CDR3 length: 14 residues. CDR3 amino acids: CASSKGTVFYEQYF. In DNA form, the CDR3 reads TGTGCCAGCAGCAAAGGGACAGTTTTCTACGAGCAGTACTTC.

V usage is TRBV19 and J usage is TRBJ1-1; possibly TRBD1 for D (5 bases). The CDR3 totals 14 residues. The germline V gene has CDR1 LNHDA and CDR2 SQIVND (reference sequence). Trimming pared 9 bases from V and 5 bases from J, leaving 19 bases between. CDR3 DNA sequence: TGTGCCAGCAACCGGGATCCGGGGGGGACTGAAGCTTTCTTT. The encoded protein is CASNRDPGGTEAFF.

In this sample, this clonotype turned up once. Here the CDR3 reads CSAPSRRSTDTQYF. The CDR3 nucleotides read TGCAGTGCACCATCTAGGAGGAGCACAGATACGCAGTATTTT. V gene TRBV20-1 combines with J gene TRBJ2-3; possibly TRBD2 for D (5 bases). The V gene's germline CDR1 is DFQATT and CDR2 SNEGSKA (reference sequence). The length of the CDR3 is 14 residues. V lost 6 bases and J 0 bases, leaving 13 bases between the germline ends.

The chain links TRBV9 to TRBJ1-1; D gene uncertain. The V gene lost 2 bases and the J gene lost 5 bases, with 10 bases spanning the gap. Germline lookup yields CDR1 SGDLS and CDR2 YYNGEE. This CDR3 is built from 13 residues. The DNA of the CDR3 is TGTGCCAGCAGCGTTACAACGGGGACTGAAGCTTTCTTT. Its protein is CASSVTTGTEAFF.

In nucleotides, the CDR3 is TGTGCCAGCAGCAAGACTAGCGGAGCATACAATGAGCAGTTCTTC. It is translated as CASSKTSGAYNEQFF. The V call is TRBV6-5, the J call TRBJ2-1; 9 bases line up with TRBD2. Germline CDR1 and CDR2: MNHEY and SVGAGI. J was trimmed by 4 bases and V by 6 bases; bases with no gene match: 7. The CDR3 is 15 amino acids.

The V gene is TRBV7-3, the J gene TRBJ2-2, with D tentatively TRBD2 (6 bases). V lost 5 bases, J lost 0 bases, and 16 bases lay in between. Germline-derived CDR1 and CDR2 are SGHTA and FQGTGA. The CDR3 is 17 residues long. The CDR3 DNA reads TGTGCCAGCAGCCCGGATAGCGGTACCGCGAACACCGGGGAGCTGTTTTTT. This translates into CASSPDSGTANTGELFF.

The chain carries TRBV29-1 and TRBJ1-4; weak D call: TRBD1 (6 bases). Germline CDR1 SQVTM, CDR2 ANQGSEA. The CDR3 is 11 residues long. The V gene lost 7 bases and the J gene lost 10 bases, with 13 bases spanning the gap. CDR3 region: CSAEQGAKLFF. CDR3 coding DNA: TGCAGCGCCGAACAGGGAGCAAAACTGTTTTTT.

The genes are TRBV30 and TRBJ2-2; 7 bases are shared with TRBD2. The length of the CDR3 is 15 residues. The J segment lost 5 bases and the V segment lost 1 base, leaving 7 bases of the junction unmatched. From germline, CDR1 is GTSNPN and CDR2 SVGIG (reference sequence). The CDR3 loop is CAWSAREKRTGELFF. CDR3 DNA: TGTGCCTGGAGTGCGCGGGAGAAGAGGACCGGGGAGCTGTTTTTT.

V usage is TRBV4-2 and J usage is TRBJ2-7; 7 bases map to TRBD2. The CDR3 spans 17 residues. J was trimmed by 2 bases and V by 3 bases; bases with no gene match: 13. Germline lookup yields CDR1 LGHNA and CDR2 YNFKEQ. CDR3 DNA sequence: TGTGCCAGCAGCCAGGTCCTTGGCGGGAGTTCTCCCTACGAGCAGTACTTC. Protein product: CASSQVLGGSSPYEQYF.

This chain joins TRBV20-1 and TRBJ2-2; no reliable D call. The CDR3 covers 15 residues. Germline V gives CDR1 DFQATT, CDR2 SNEGSKA (reference sequence). V was cut by 4 bases and J by 3 bases, with 15 bases left in between. CDR3: CSAIPAPRHTGELFF. The CDR3 coding sequence is TGCAGTGCTATCCCCGCACCCAGGCACACCGGGGAGCTGTTTTTT.

The J gene is TRBJ2-3, the V gene TRBV20-1; 10 positions agree with TRBD1. V gave up 6 bases and J gave up 1 base; unmatched junction bases: 10. The germline V gene encodes CDR1 DFQATT and CDR2 SNEGSKA (reference sequence). The CDR3 covers 16 residues. Here the CDR3 reads CSASRGQGSGTDTQYF. For the CDR3, the DNA is TGCAGTGCCAGTCGGGGACAGGGGTCTGGCACAGATACGCAGTATTTT.

This rearrangement joins TRBV27 to TRBJ2-3; D ambiguous. V was pared by 7 bases and J by 0 bases, with 11 bases between. CDR1 and CDR2 (germline): MNHEY, SMNVEV (reference sequence). The CDR3 loop spans 14 amino acids. This CDR3 is CASTLSASTDTQYF. The CDR3 DNA reads as TGTGCCAGCACTTTGTCGGCTAGCACAGATACGCAGTATTTT.

The chain carries TRBV3-1 and TRBJ1-1; D call uncertain. V was trimmed by 4 bases and J by 4 bases, leaving 10 bases between them. Germline CDR1 LGHDT, CDR2 YNNKEL (reference sequence). The CDR3 has 13 amino acids. The CDR3 region has the DNA TGTGCCAGCAGCCCTACGGTCCCCACTGAAGCTTTCTTT. This encodes CASSPTVPTEAFF.

The CDR3 loop reads CSVGEQGEQPQHF. The CDR3 DNA sequence: TGCAGCGTTGGGGAACAGGGCGAGCAGCCCCAGCATTTT. The gene calls are TRBV29-1 and TRBJ1-5; perhaps TRBD1 as D (6 bases). The CDR3 totals 13 residues. Germline CDR1 and CDR2: SQVTM and ANQGSEA. Trimming took off 4 bases at V and 7 bases at J, with 14 bases between the two ends.

In this sample, this clonotype turned up once. Germline is not matched at one junction end, which may reflect a read error. The chain has TRBV7-9 and TRBJ2-7; D assignment may be TRBD1 or TRBD2 (5 bases each). CDR1 and CDR2 from the germline V gene are SEHNR and FQNEAQ (reference sequence). There are 13 residues in the CDR3. The CDR3 nucleotides are TGTGCCAGCAGCTCTATCGGGCAGGAGGATACAGGCTTC. Protein sequence: CASSSIGQEDTGF.

The rearrangement joins TRBV19 to TRBJ1-2, with TRBD1 matching 10 bases. Germline V gives CDR1 LNHDA, CDR2 SQIVND (reference sequence). CDR3 length: 15 amino acids. With 6 bases clipped from V and 5 bases from J, the junction kept 9 bases outside the gene matches. The CDR3 sequence is CASRAPDRGGYGYTF. CDR3 DNA sequence: TGTGCCAGTAGAGCCCCGGACAGGGGGGGTTATGGCTACACCTTC.

This rearrangement joins TRBV29-1 to TRBJ1-4; D gene unclear. CDR1 and CDR2 from the germline V gene are SQVTM and ANQGSEA. The CDR3 is 13 amino acids. V was shortened by 6 bases and J by 8 bases, with 16 bases between the two germline ends. The CDR3 region is CSVRPTSQEKLFF. The CDR3 DNA is TGCAGCGTCCGGCCCACCTCCCAGGAAAAACTGTTTTTT. Supplemented by reference TRBV29-1 and TRBJ1-4, the full variable domain reads SAVISQKPSRDICQRGTSLTIQCQVDSQVTMMFWYRQQPGQSLTLIATANQGSEATYESGFVIDKFPISRPNLTFSTLTVSNMSPEDSSIYLCSVRPTSQEKLFFGSGTQLSVL.

V and J are TRBV20-1 and TRBJ2-7, with TRBD2 matching over 8 bases. This CDR3 has 18 amino acids. Germline lookup yields CDR1 DFQATT and CDR2 SNEGSKA (reference sequence). After removal of 6 bases from V and 13 bases from J, the junction contained 32 bases not matched to a gene. This chain's CDR3 is CSAGGEISAGGTMSLFYF. The CDR3 DNA sequence: TGCAGTGCAGGCGGGGAGATAAGTGCGGGGGGCACGATGTCCCTTTTTTACTTC.

The chain recombines TRBV20-1 with TRBJ1-2, with TRBD1 identical over 8 bases. Germline V gives CDR1 DFQATT, CDR2 SNEGSKA (reference sequence). Trimming took 6 bases from V and 5 from J; bases not matched to a gene: 11. The CDR3 consists of 14 residues. CDR3 sequence (DNA): TGCAGTGCGAAGTCAGGGGGCGCGGGGTATGGCTACACCTTC. Its protein is CSAKSGGAGYGYTF.